This TCR beta chain is from a study of blood T cell repertoires in COVID-19 (dated by TCRdb to between 2020 and 2021). Some background on the complete study: Collaborator samples came from the United States, Italy and Spain and covered acute and convalescent phases of COVID-19. The prospective study material was composed of cDNA or gDNA derived from T cells, B-cell-depleted T cells, or PBMCs. The dataset comprised deeply sampled blood TCRbeta repertoires from subjects exposed to, actively infected with, or recovered from COVID-19. A freely available public database, intended as a resource for researchers studying the immune response to SARS-CoV-2, is where the repertoires were released. Samples were obtained from the ongoing ImmuneRACE study (first 160 participants) and from about 1,300 subjects provided by 6 global collaborators. Nearly every sample came with metadata listing a de-identified subject ID, COVID-19 status, age in years and sex. Where available, HLA class I and class II types were taken from metadata supplied by the sample provider and were not determined by assay-based typing.

With regard to this clone: The antigen it recognizes is unknown. Nothing much larger sits one base from this clone, and base qualities are not available.

The collaborating institutions used their own protocols to collect whole blood in K2EDTA tubes. For TCRbeta analysis, collaborators shipped samples in one of three forms: frozen whole blood, isolated PBMCs, or DNA extracted from either of those sample types. The CDR3 runs 13 amino acids, cysteine and phenylalanine included. CDR3 DNA only is kept here, 39 bases in frame from base 1. The junction carries 3 bases between V and J, which are trimmed by 0 bases and 1 base respectively. Per the germline V gene, SGHRS is the CDR1 and YFSETQ is the CDR2. The paper as a whole reports these results and caveats: Clinical and demographic metadata were provided uncurated, with the amount varying by source and participant.

TCRbeta CDR3 regions were amplified from genomic DNA using the immunoSEQ Assay, a bias-controlled multiplex PCR. In the authors' own workflow: Within the assay, amplification of reference gene primers was used to estimate how many nucleated cells each sample contained. Sequence reads were collapsed and filtered to measure the absolute abundance of every unique TCRbeta CDR3 rearrangement. For each sample, productive Simpson clonality was calculated by taking the square root of Simpson's diversity index across productive rearrangements. The table was pulled from immuneACCESS by TCRdb, which kept in-frame rearrangements only. Such tables lose some clones; where checked, under half of the loss comes from unresolved V genes, and the rest has no known cause. D and trimming were read from the DNA, whereas the V and J calls and clone size are those reported in that table. This sample comprises a few hundred thousand clones, approximately 88% of them detected only once. Clones ranked in the top ten supply 9.4% of the sample.

The source material was peripheral blood. The sequence links TRBV5-1 to TRBJ2-3; the D gene is unclear. This receptor was taken from a man aged 18 to 30 with active or convalescent COVID-19. The CDR3 sequence is CASSLVGTDTQYF. The sequenced DNA is TGCGCCAGCAGCTTGGTAGGCACAGATACGCAGTATTTT. Where the CDR3 stops, the reference TRBV5-1 and TRBJ2-3 genes take over; the full variable domain is KAGVTQTPRYLIKTRGQQVTLSCSPISGHRSVSWYQQTPGQGLQFLFEYFSETQRNKGNFPGRFSGRQFSNSRSEMNVSTLELGDSALYLCASSLVGTDTQYFGPGTRLTVL.